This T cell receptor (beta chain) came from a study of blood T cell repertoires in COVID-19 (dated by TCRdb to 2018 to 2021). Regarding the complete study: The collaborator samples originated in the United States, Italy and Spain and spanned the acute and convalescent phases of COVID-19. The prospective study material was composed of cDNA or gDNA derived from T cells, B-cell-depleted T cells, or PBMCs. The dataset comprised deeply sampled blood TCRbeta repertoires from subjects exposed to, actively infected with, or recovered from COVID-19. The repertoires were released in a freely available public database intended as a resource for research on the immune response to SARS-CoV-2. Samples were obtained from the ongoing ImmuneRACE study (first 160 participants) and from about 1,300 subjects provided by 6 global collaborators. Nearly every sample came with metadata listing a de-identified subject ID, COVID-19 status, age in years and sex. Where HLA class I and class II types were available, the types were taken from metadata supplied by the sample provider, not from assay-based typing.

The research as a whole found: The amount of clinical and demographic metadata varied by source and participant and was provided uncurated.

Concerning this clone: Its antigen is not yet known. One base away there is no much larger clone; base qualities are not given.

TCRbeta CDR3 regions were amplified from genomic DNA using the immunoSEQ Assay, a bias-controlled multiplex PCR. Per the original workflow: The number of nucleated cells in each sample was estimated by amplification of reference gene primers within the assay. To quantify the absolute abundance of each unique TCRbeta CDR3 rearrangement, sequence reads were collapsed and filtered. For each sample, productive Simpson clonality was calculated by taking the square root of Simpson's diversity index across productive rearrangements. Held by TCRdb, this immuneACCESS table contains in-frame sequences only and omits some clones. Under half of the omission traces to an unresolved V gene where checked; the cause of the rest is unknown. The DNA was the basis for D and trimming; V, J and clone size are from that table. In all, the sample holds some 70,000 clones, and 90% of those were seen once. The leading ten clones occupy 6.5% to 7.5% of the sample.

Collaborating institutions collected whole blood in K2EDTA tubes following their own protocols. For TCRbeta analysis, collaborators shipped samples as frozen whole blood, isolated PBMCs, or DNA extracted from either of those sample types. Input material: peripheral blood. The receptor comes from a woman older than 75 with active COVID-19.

The CDR3 sequence is CASSTQGNTEAFF. The DNA reads as follows: TGTGCCAGCAGCACCCAGGGGAACACTGAAGCTTTCTTT. The chain is assembled from TRBV5-4 and TRBJ1-1, with TRBD1 as a weak D call on 5 bases. Deletion took 4 bases off V and 1 base off J, with a span of 8 bases between the germline ends. The cysteine opens and the phenylalanine closes a CDR3 of 13 amino acids. The only DNA kept is the CDR3, 39 bases in frame from the first base. Based on the germline V gene (reference sequence), the CDR1 and CDR2 sequences are SGHNT and YYREEE.